This TCR beta chain was captured by sequencing in a study of early T cells in non-severe SARS-CoV-2 infection. Overall study: Chains were unpaired, as sequencing was done on bulk RNA from unsorted whole blood.

Looked up from germline, CDR1 is SSHAT and CDR2 is FNYEAQ (reference sequence). Unmatched junction bases numbered 3, after V lost 4 bases and J lost 3 bases. The CDR3 spans 15 residues. Study observations and caveats: Database matching using VDJdb favored anti-spike CD8 responses, with private and CD4 specificities left missing.

Individually, cDNA molecules had unique molecular identifiers attached to them. Each CDR3 protein is one row after TCRdb ran MiXCR on the 5' RACE reads. Of tens of thousands of distinct CDR3 sequences listed, under 15% are singletons. This clonotype has a handful of counts. What it binds is not known. The sample consisted of whole blood. J is TRBJ2-2 and V is TRBV7-7, with 9 bases fitting TRBD2. The TCR sequence derives from an adult who was a healthcare worker with PCR-confirmed SARS-CoV-2 infection or an uninfected control (not recorded which). The CDR3 region has the DNA TGTGCCAGCAGCTCCGCGGGGGGGCACACCGGGGAGCTGTTTTTT. This sequence encodes CASSSAGGHTGELFF.